This T cell receptor (beta chain) is drawn from a study of blood T cell repertoires in COVID-19. CDR1 SGHKS and CDR2 YYEKEE come from the germline V gene (reference sequence). V was trimmed by 0 bases and J by 13 bases, leaving 16 bases between them. The CDR3 extends over 13 amino acids. Some clones are missing from TCRdb's copy, which holds only in-frame ones; the method was immunoSEQ multiplex PCR. The sample shows 55,000 to 65,000 clones, 65% to 85% of them seen only once. The clonotype comes from a man aged 55 to 70 with acute or convalescent COVID-19. The sequenced sample consisted of peripheral blood. The rearrangement joins TRBV5-5 to TRBJ1-1; D is possibly TRBD1 (5 bases). CDR3 DNA sequence: TGTGCCAGCAGCTTGGACGGATGGGGCAAGGATTTCTTT. This gives the protein CASSLDGWGKDFF.